These T cell receptor beta chains were read from a single sample in a study of T cell responses to AZD1222 COVID-19 vaccine. Profiled with immunoSEQ multiplex PCR; TCRdb holds only in-frame clones, not every one. The data hold 90,000 to 150,000 clones, with 85% to 90% observed a single time. Sequences were derived from peripheral blood, sampled 28 days after the second AZD1222 dose. The source is an adult who received the AZD1222 COVID-19 vaccine. Both conserved end residues are part of each CDR3. D genes are given only for firm matches.

TRBJ2-7,TRBD1,TRBV7-9,CASSSGQGLYEQYF
TRBJ2-7,TRBD2,TRBV7-2,CASSPSGGKVYEQYF
TRBJ2-4,NA,TRBV11-2,CASSLTSSKNIQYF
TRBJ1-6,NA,TRBV29-1,CSVEGVGGRLHF
TRBJ1-3,NA,TRBV9,CASSVGDGNTIYF
TRBJ2-3,NA,TRBV10-2,CASSDVAVSATDTQYF
TRBJ1-4,NA,TRBV4-2,CASSQTVRPYGHGGRRANEKLFF
TRBJ2-7,NA,TRBV7-8,CASSLGLEGIYEQYF
TRBJ2-5,TRBD2,TRBV28,CASSFWRGGETQYF
TRBJ2-5,NA,TRBV19,CASSIGGAGSFNQETQYF
TRBJ1-5,NA,TRBV6-6,CASILYRSRNQPQHF
TRBJ1-2,NA,TRBV10-3,CAISEASERGYGYTF
TRBJ1-4,TRBD1,TRBV5-1,CASSFGQGGANEKLFF
TRBJ2-5,NA,TRBV11-3,CASSPTGKETQYF
TRBJ2-5,TRBD1,TRBV13,CASSFRQGKQTQYF
TRBJ2-5,TRBD2,TRBV27,CASSLLAGGPETQYF
TRBJ2-7,NA,TRBV7-9,CASSPLLVSGEQYF
TRBJ2-7,TRBD1,TRBV6-5,CASSYRDRGYEQYF
TRBJ2-3,TRBD2,TRBV25-1,CASSEGLARSTDTQYF
TRBJ2-2,TRBD2,TRBV15,CATRLRGAGELFF
TRBJ2-1,NA,TRBV4-1,CASSHGFLSYNEQFF
TRBJ2-7,NA,TRBV5-1,CASSFGGDYEQYF
TRBJ2-5,NA,TRBV6-5,CASQGGFLETQYF
TRBJ1-1,TRBD1,TRBV7-2,CASSEDRGPDTEAFF
TRBJ2-5,NA,TRBV18,CASSKRDGVVETQYF
TRBJ2-7,TRBD2,TRBV7-9,CASSSGLAGSEQYF
TRBJ1-5,NA,TRBV19,CASTTTGYNQPQHF
TRBJ1-4,NA,TRBV2,CASQALGEKLFF
TRBJ1-4,TRBD1,TRBV3-1/TRBV3-2,CASSPADRGRTNEKLFF
TRBJ1-5,NA,TRBV14,CASSQWGAGNQPQHF
TRBJ1-2,NA,TRBV28,CASSLSTGPPILDGYTF
TRBJ1-4,NA,TRBV4-3,CASSQDGGLTNEKLFF
TRBJ2-3,NA,TRBV29-1,CSARDNTDTQYF